The rows below give T cell receptor beta chains drawn from one sample of a study of PD-L1 blockade in urothelial cancer. Data came from immunoSEQ multiplex PCR; TCRdb stores just in-frame clones and leaves some out. The data contain about 40,000 clones, 82% of them singletons. The material sequenced was PBMCs, taken around atezolizumab (anti-PD-L1) treatment. Every receptor here comes from a man aged 60 to 69 with urothelial cancer. Both conserved end residues are part of each CDR3. The order of the fields is V gene, D gene, clone size, J gene, CDR3 protein, CDR3 DNA. A D gene is named only where the DNA matches it firmly. Clone size is stated in some rows and not others, as once, few, many or a class when expanded.

TRBV7-9	.	.	TRBJ2-1	CASSPGQGSSYNEQFF	TGTGCCAGCAGCCCCGGGCAGGGGAGCTCCTACAATGAGCAGTTCTTC
TRBV15	TRBD1	.	TRBJ1-2	CATSSGTDNYGYTF	TGTGCCACCAGCAGCGGGACAGATAACTATGGCTACACCTTC
TRBV5-1	.	.	TRBJ2-7	CASSWEGVRNEQYF	TGCGCCAGCAGCTGGGAGGGGGTAAGGAACGAGCAGTACTTC
TRBV30	TRBD2	.	TRBJ2-1	CAWSPGLADNEQFF	TGTGCCTGGAGCCCGGGACTAGCGGACAATGAGCAGTTCTTC
TRBV6-6	TRBD1	.	TRBJ2-7	CASSETGLGEQYF	TGTGCCAGCAGCGAGACAGGGTTAGGCGAGCAGTACTTC
TRBV27	.	.	TRBJ2-1	CASSFVRDSYNEQFF	TGTGCCAGCAGTTTCGTCCGGGATTCTTACAATGAGCAGTTCTTC
TRBV7-9	TRBD1	.	TRBJ1-1	CASSPWTGGAAEAFF	TGTGCCAGCAGCCCGTGGACAGGGGGCGCCGCTGAAGCTTTCTTT
TRBV5-1	.	few	TRBJ1-5	CASSLVGGPNQPQHF	TGCGCCAGCAGCTTGGTGGGGGGTCCCAATCAGCCCCAGCATTTT
TRBV11-1	.	.	TRBJ2-7	CASSLVTGDYEQYF	TGTGCCAGCAGCTTAGTGACAGGCGACTACGAGCAGTACTTC
TRBV14	.	.	TRBJ2-3	CASSQGVRLVGDTQYF	TGTGCCAGCAGCCAAGGGGTCCGACTAGTAGGCGATACGCAGTATTTT
TRBV2	.	.	TRBJ2-2	CASSRLGSDTGELFF	TGTGCCAGCAGCCGACTGGGGAGCGACACCGGGGAGCTGTTTTTT
TRBV5-1	.	.	TRBJ1-5	CASSLTPYSNQPQHF	TGCGCCAGCAGCTTGACACCTTATAGCAATCAGCCCCAGCATTTT
TRBV4-1	TRBD2	.	TRBJ2-7	CASSQGLAGGLEQYF	TGCGCCAGCAGCCAAGGACTAGCGGGGGGGCTTGAGCAGTACTTC
TRBV5-4	.	.	TRBJ1-2	CASRDDSTGGYGYTF	TGTGCCAGCAGGGACGACTCTACCGGGGGGTATGGCTACACCTTC
TRBV28	.	few	TRBJ1-5	CASSLPARVRSNQPQHF	TGTGCCAGCAGTTTACCTGCGCGGGTGCGGAGCAATCAGCCCCAGCATTTT
TRBV28	TRBD1	.	TRBJ1-2	CASSPGQVPSGYTF	TGTGCCAGCAGTCCGGGACAGGTTCCCTCTGGCTACACCTTC
TRBV28	.	.	TRBJ2-5	CASSPRGTYQETQYF	TGTGCCAGCTCTCCCCGGGGGACCTACCAAGAGACCCAGTACTTC
TRBV10-3	TRBD2	.	TRBJ2-7	CAISGGGTSGGEQYF	TGTGCCATCAGTGGGGGGGGGACTAGCGGGGGCGAGCAGTACTTC
TRBV10-3	.	.	TRBJ1-6	CAISEMGNPLHF	TGTGCCATCAGTGAAATGGGCAACCCCCTCCACTTT
TRBV4-1	TRBD2	.	TRBJ2-1	CASSPLVGLAGDNEQFF	TGCGCCAGCAGCCCTCTTGTGGGACTAGCGGGGGACAATGAGCAGTTCTTC
TRBV5-1	.	.	TRBJ1-1	CASRQGAANTEAFF	TGCGCCAGCAGACAGGGTGCGGCAAACACTGAAGCTTTCTTT
TRBV30	TRBD1	.	TRBJ2-7	CAWSEATGESEGQYF	TGTGCCTGGAGTGAAGCGACAGGGGAATCCGAGGGGCAGTACTTC
TRBV28	.	.	TRBJ1-6	CASSYRAYNSPLHF	TGTGCCAGCAGTTACAGGGCCTATAATTCACCCCTCCACTTT
TRBV5-1	.	.	TRBJ2-5	CASSLAGVGETQYF	TGCGCCAGCAGCTTGGCGGGGGTTGGAGAGACCCAGTACTTC
TRBV7-2	.	.	TRBJ2-1	CASSVGTTYNEQFF	TGTGCCAGCAGCGTCGGGACAACCTACAATGAGCAGTTCTTC
TRBV5-1	TRBD1	.	TRBJ2-5	CASSFQKGTGGGTQYF	TGCGCCAGCAGCTTCCAAAAGGGGACAGGGGGCGGGACCCAGTACTTC
TRBV18	TRBD1	.	TRBJ1-6	CASSFETGTIQPLHF	TGTGCCAGCTCTTTCGAGACAGGGACAATTCAACCCCTCCACTTT
TRBV7-6	TRBD2	.	TRBJ2-7	CASSLGSDGGSEQYF	TGTGCCAGCAGCTTAGGGTCAGACGGGGGGAGCGAGCAGTACTTC
TRBV7-7	.	.	TRBJ2-5	CASSLAGETQYF	TGTGCCAGCAGCTTAGCCGGGGAGACCCAGTACTTC
TRBV27	TRBD1	.	TRBJ2-5	CASRGTGGSETQYF	TGTGCCAGCAGGGGAACAGGGGGCAGCGAGACCCAGTACTTC
TRBV6-4	.	.	TRBJ1-3	CASSDWGQSSGNTIYF	TGTGCCAGCAGTGATTGGGGACAAAGCTCTGGAAACACCATATATTTT
TRBV30	TRBD1	.	TRBJ2-3	CAWSNNRGDTQYF	TGTGCCTGGAGTAACAACAGGGGAGATACGCAGTATTTT
TRBV11-2	.	.	TRBJ2-7	CASSLAQGFQYF	TGTGCCAGCAGCTTAGCGCAGGGGTTTCAGTACTTC
TRBV28	.	.	TRBJ1-6	CASSSPGGASYNSPLHF	TGTGCCAGCAGTTCCCCCGGGGGGGCCTCCTATAATTCACCCCTCCACTTT
TRBV18	.	.	TRBJ2-2	CASSLAGQLNTGELFF	TGTGCCAGCTCACTGGCTGGGCAGCTGAACACCGGGGAGCTGTTTTTT
TRBV2	.	.	TRBJ1-2	CASSGTVYGYTF	TGTGCCAGCAGTGGTACAGTCTATGGCTACACCTTC
TRBV7-9	TRBD1	.	TRBJ2-6	CASSPLPTGTGANVLTF	TGTGCCAGCAGCCCCCTACCGACAGGGACAGGGGCCAACGTCCTGACTTTC
TRBV29-1	TRBD1	.	TRBJ2-7	CSVEGTGTSYEQYF	TGCAGCGTTGAAGGGACAGGAACCTCCTACGAGCAGTACTTC
TRBV15	.	once	TRBJ2-5	CATSAIAVQETQYF	TGTGCCACCAGCGCAATAGCGGTTCAAGAGACCCAGTACTTC
TRBV5-1	.	.	TRBJ1-3	CASSQSGFSGNTIYF	TGCGCCAGCAGCCAGAGCGGATTCTCTGGAAACACCATATATTTT
TRBV2	.	.	TRBJ1-2	CASSDQNFGGYTF	TGTGCCAGCAGTGACCAGAATTTCGGGGGCTACACCTTC
TRBV4-1	.	.	TRBJ2-5	CASSQAETQYF	TGCGCCAGCAGCCAAGCGGAGACCCAGTACTTC
TRBV27	.	.	TRBJ2-2	CASRTEIRIPGELFF	TGTGCCAGCAGGACAGAGATACGAATCCCGGGGGAGCTGTTTTTT
TRBV28	.	.	TRBJ2-7	CASTPVGPGLYEQYF	TGTGCCAGCACCCCCGTCGGTCCAGGACTCTACGAGCAGTACTTC
TRBV7-3	.	.	TRBJ2-3	CASSLGGEEDTQYF	TGTGCCAGCAGCTTAGGCGGGGAGGAAGATACGCAGTATTTT
TRBV29-1	.	.	TRBJ1-5	CSVDVGNNQPQHF	TGCAGCGTTGACGTCGGGAACAATCAGCCCCAGCATTTT
TRBV7-8	TRBD2	once	TRBJ2-7	CASSRTSATSYEQYF	TGTGCCAGCAGCAGAACTAGCGCGACTTCCTACGAGCAGTACTTC
TRBV5-6	.	.	TRBJ2-1	CASSLAAGANEQFF	TGTGCCAGCAGCTTGGCGGCAGGGGCCAATGAGCAGTTCTTC
TRBV28	TRBD1	.	TRBJ2-5	CASSFPRTGRSEETQYF	TGTGCCAGCAGTTTTCCCAGGACAGGGAGAAGCGAAGAGACCCAGTACTTC
TRBV27	.	.	TRBJ1-6	CASTSGASPLHF	TGTGCCAGCACCTCAGGGGCCTCACCCCTCCACTTT
TRBV7-2	.	.	TRBJ1-5	CASSSLAGTETQPQHF	TGTGCCAGCAGCTCCTTAGCGGGTACCGAGACCCAGCCCCAGCATTTT